One and the same sample provided the 32 T cell receptor beta chains below, sequenced in a study of Graves' ophthalmopathy and Graves' hyperthyroidism. The authors amplified TCR beta CDR3 regions from RNA transcripts. The authors performed first-round RT-PCR with HTBI primers and then a second-round multiplex PCR. A single record per CDR3 protein comes from TCRdb applying MiXCR to the multiplex PCR reads. The data contain approximately 1.2 million distinct CDR3 sequences, less than 45% of them seen just once; the ten biggest clones take up roughly 10%. The sample was peripheral blood or thyroid tissue (not recorded which). The origin of the receptors is an adult man with Graves' hyperthyroidism.

This clonotype was recorded a few times. V gene TRBV5-4 combines with J gene TRBJ2-2, with D possibly TRBD2 on 6 matching bases. The germline V and J ends were trimmed by 5 bases and 2 bases, with 16 bases remaining between them. The CDR3 has 16 amino acids. Germline CDR1 is SGHNT and CDR2 is YYREEE (reference sequence). The CDR3 is CASSYGTSTNTGELFF. The DNA of the CDR3 is TGTGCCAGCAGTTACGGGACTTCCACCAACACCGGGGAGCTGTTTTTT.

Notes on this clonotype: One end of the junction varies from germline; a read error may be responsible. The V and J genes are TRBV5-6 and TRBJ2-2; 7 bases align to TRBD1. The CDR3 is made up of 15 amino acids. Germline V gives CDR1 SGHDT, CDR2 YYEEEE. The CDR3 here is CASSLAGGQTGELLF. As DNA, the CDR3 is TGTGCCAGCAGCTTGGCAGGGGGTCAGACCGGGGAGCTGCTTTTT.

V gene TRBV9 combines with J gene TRBJ1-2; the D gene is possibly TRBD1 (6 bases). CDR3 size: 16 residues. Trimming shortened V by 5 bases and J by 3 bases, and 20 bases separated the two germline ends. Germline CDR1 and CDR2: SGDLS and YYNGEE. Here the CDR3 reads CASRGYGAGDDYGYTF. Written as DNA, the CDR3 is TGTGCCAGCAGGGGCTACGGGGCAGGGGATGACTATGGCTACACCTTC.

This chain uses TRBV11-2 with TRBJ2-7, with D tentatively TRBD1 or TRBD2 (5 bases each). The V gene lost 7 bases and the J gene lost 6 bases, with 22 bases spanning the gap. The germline CDR1 and CDR2 sequences are SGHAT and FQNNGV. The CDR3 loop spans 15 amino acids. The CDR3 region is CASIPPVGTTLEQYF. The CDR3 DNA is TGTGCCAGCATCCCACCCGTGGGGACGACCCTCGAGCAGTACTTC.

The V call is TRBV29-1, the J call TRBJ1-1; 9 nucleotides line up with TRBD1. V trimming: 8 bases; J trimming: 6 bases; junction bases outside the gene matches: 7. Germline CDR1 reads SQVTM; CDR2 reads ANQGSEA. This CDR3 has 12 amino acids. CDR3 DNA sequence: TGCAGCTTGGCTGGGACAGGGTCTGAAGCTTTCTTT. Amino acid sequence: CSLAGTGSEAFF.

V usage is TRBV7-3 and J usage is TRBJ2-3; no clear D gene. This CDR3 comprises 15 residues. CDR1 and CDR2 (germline): SGHTA, FQGTGA. The V end was cut by 1 base, the J end by 1 base, with 9 bases between. Here the CDR3 DNA reads TGTGCCAGCAGCTTAAATGGCGTGCGCACAGATACGCAGTATTTT. The encoded protein is CASSLNGVRTDTQYF. The variable domain in full, completed from reference TRBV7-3 and TRBJ2-3, reads GAGVSQTPSNKVTEKGKYVELRCDPISGHTALYWYRQSLGQGPEFLIYFQGTGAADDSGLPNDRFFAVRPEGSVSTLKIQRTERGDSAVYLCASSLNGVRTDTQYFGPGTRLTVL.

The genes are TRBV7-2 and TRBJ1-6; tentatively, D is TRBD1 (6 bases). V lost 6 bases and J 9 bases, leaving 18 bases between the germline ends. The germline V gene encodes CDR1 SGHTA and CDR2 FQGNSA. The CDR3 sequence is 15 residues long. The CDR3 DNA reads TGTGCCAGCAGGACCGGCGGGGGGGCCAGTTCACCCCTCCACTTT. Its protein product is CASRTGGGASSPLHF.

The chain carries TRBV6-6 and TRBJ1-4; D unresolved. V dropped 1 base and J dropped 2 bases, with 14 bases sitting between them. The CDR3 sequence is 17 residues long. The germline CDR1 and CDR2 sequences are MNHNY and SVGAGI (reference sequence). CDR3 coding DNA: TGTGCCAGCAGTTACTTGTCGGCAACGGCTACTAATGAAAAACTGTTTTTT. The encoded protein is CASSYLSATATNEKLFF.

The rearrangement links TRBV27 to TRBJ2-7; D is uncertain. This CDR3 has 14 residues. Germline CDR1 reads MNHEY; CDR2 reads SMNVEV (reference sequence). Trimming removed 3 bases from V and 0 bases from J, with 9 bases in between. Here the CDR3 DNA reads TGTGCCAGCAGTTTGAGGATCAGCTCCTACGAGCAGTACTTC. Its protein is CASSLRISSYEQYF.

This clonotype was seen only a few times. The chain joins TRBV9 to TRBJ1-2, with 7 bases aligning to TRBD1. With V trimmed by 4 bases and J by 6 bases, 9 bases remained unmatched. The germline V gene has CDR1 SGDLS and CDR2 YYNGEE. CDR3 length: 14 residues. The CDR3 region is CASSQADRTNGYTF. Written as DNA, the CDR3 is TGTGCCAGCAGCCAAGCGGACAGGACTAATGGCTACACCTTC.

This clonotype was counted a few times. This chain links TRBV9 with TRBJ2-1; D unclear. CDR3 length: 15 residues. Trimming stripped 0 bases from V and 9 bases from J, with 16 bases between. CDR1 SGDLS and CDR2 YYNGEE come from the germline V gene. The CDR3 DNA follows: TGTGCCAGCAGCGTAGAGGCCCGGATGAGCAGTGAGCAGTTCTTC. Residues: CASSVEARMSSEQFF.

This clonotype was observed many times. V is TRBV5-5 and J is TRBJ1-1; 9 nucleotides line up with TRBD1. Trimming removed 4 bases from V and 8 bases from J; junction bases left unmatched: 15. CDR3 size: 16 residues. Germline CDR1 is SGHKS and CDR2 is YYEKEE (reference sequence). The CDR3 DNA is TGTGCCAGCAGCCCTAGACAGGGGGTTGTCTCTCCCGAAGCTTTCTTT. Its translation is CASSPRQGVVSPEAFF.

This clonotype was seen repeatedly, ten times or more. The DNA of the CDR3 is TGTGCCAGCAGCGGCCCACAGGGGGCCGGCGACGAGCAGTACTTC. Translating gives CASSGPQGAGDEQYF. V is TRBV7-2 and J is TRBJ2-7; 9 nucleotides line up with TRBD1. The germline gives CDR1 SGHTA, CDR2 FQGNSA. This CDR3 has 15 residues. The J segment lost 5 bases and the V segment lost 5 bases, leaving 10 bases of the junction unmatched.

As regards this clonotype: A single base separates this from a much larger clone, so it may be a read error. This chain links TRBV9 with TRBJ2-5, with a possible D match to TRBD2 (7 bases). The V gene's germline CDR1 is SGDLS and CDR2 YYNGEE. The CDR3 contains 17 residues. The V end lost 4 bases, the J end lost 2 bases, and 21 bases lay between the germline ends. The CDR3 loop is CASSSNRGAGRQETQYF. The DNA for the CDR3 is TGTGCCAGCAGCTCAAATCGGGGGGCGGGACGGCAAGAGACCCAGTACTTC.

This chain joins TRBV10-2 and TRBJ2-7; D may be TRBD2 (6 bases). The CDR3 covers 15 residues. The germline CDR1 and CDR2 sequences are WSHSY and SAAADI. V lost 5 bases to trimming and J lost 3 bases, with 17 bases between them. In nucleotides, the CDR3 is TGCGCCAGCAGTCGGCACCCGGGGGTATACTACGAGCAGTACTTC. This translates into CASSRHPGVYYEQYF.

This clonotype showed up many times. This chain joins TRBV10-3 and TRBJ2-7; 7 nucleotides agree with TRBD2. Germline V gene data show CDR1 as ENHRY and CDR2 as SYGVKD. The CDR3 runs to 13 residues. With 10 bases clipped from V and 4 bases from J, the junction kept 10 bases outside the gene matches. The CDR3: CASGLEKKYEQYF. The CDR3 nucleotides are TGTGCCAGCGGACTAGAAAAGAAATACGAGCAGTACTTC.

This chain joins TRBV20-1 and TRBJ2-2; 13 nucleotides agree with TRBD2. CDR1 is DFQATT, CDR2 SNEGSKA, per germline (reference sequence). Unmatched junction bases numbered 7, after V lost 5 bases and J lost 10 bases. CDR3 length equals 14 residues. The CDR3 is CSASRTSGSEELFF. The CDR3 DNA reads TGCAGTGCTTCCCGGACTAGCGGGAGCGAGGAGCTGTTTTTT.

This clonotype showed up many times. This chain links TRBV7-9 with TRBJ1-1; D unclear. V lost 1 base to trimming and J lost 1 base, with 7 bases between them. This CDR3 comprises 14 residues. CDR1 is SEHNR and CDR2 is FQNEAQ in the germline V gene (reference sequence). CDR3 protein: CASSLVPENTEAFF. The CDR3 DNA is TGTGCCAGCAGCTTAGTTCCAGAGAACACTGAAGCTTTCTTT.

V and J are TRBV5-1 and TRBJ1-1, with D hard to call. CDR3 length: 10 residues. Per germline, CDR1 SGHRS and CDR2 YFSETQ. The V gene lost 4 bases and the J gene lost 10 bases, with 8 bases spanning the gap. Here the CDR3 reads CASSALTAFF. DNA of the CDR3: TGCGCCAGCAGCGCACTGACAGCTTTCTTT.

This clonotype was picked up many times. The chain is built from TRBV7-3 and TRBJ2-5, with 7 bases fitting TRBD1. Germline assignment: CDR1 SGHTA and CDR2 FQGTGA. J gave up 5 bases and V 5 bases, and 8 bases lay outside the gene matches. The CDR3 has 14 residues. CDR3 nucleotides: TGTGCCAGCAGCCCACAAGGGGGCGGGGAGACCCAGTACTTC. This encodes CASSPQGGGETQYF.

The chain recombines TRBV30 with TRBJ2-5; 10 bases agree with TRBD2. Per germline, CDR1 GTSNPN and CDR2 SVGIG (reference sequence). Germline trimming cut 5 bases from V and 2 bases from J; bases unmatched to any gene: 11. The CDR3 is 16 residues long. The CDR3 nucleotides read TGTGCCTGGGGAGGTGGGGCTAGCGGGGGTCAAGAGACCCAGTACTTC. This sequence encodes CAWGGGASGGQETQYF.

The gene calls are TRBV7-9 and TRBJ1-1, with D perhaps TRBD1 (5 bases). V shed 5 bases and J shed 2 bases, with 12 bases lying between them. The CDR3 totals 14 residues. Germline values: CDR1 SEHNR, CDR2 FQNEAQ (reference sequence). DNA of the CDR3: TGTGCCAGCAGCAAGGGGACGCACAACACTGAAGCTTTCTTT. This sequence encodes CASSKGTHNTEAFF. The entire variable domain, with the rest obtained from reference TRBV7-9 and TRBJ1-1, is as follows: DTGVSQNPRHKITKRGQNVTFRCDPISEHNRLYWYRQTLGQGPEFLTYFQNEAQLEKSRLLSDRFSAERPKGSFSTLEIQRTEQGDSAMYLCASSKGTHNTEAFFGQGTRLTVV.

This clonotype was detected ten times or more. The chain uses TRBV2 and TRBJ1-5; possibly TRBD1 for D (5 bases). The V gene lost 2 bases and the J gene lost 6 bases, with 14 bases spanning the gap. The CDR3 is made up of 15 amino acids. Germline loops: CDR1 SNHLY, CDR2 FYNNEI. The CDR3 nucleotides read TGTGCCAGCAGTGAAATCAGGGACCCTAGTCAGCCCCAGCATTTT. As protein: CASSEIRDPSQPQHF.

The rearrangement uses TRBV29-1 and TRBJ2-7; 7 nucleotides line up with TRBD2. CDR3 length equals 9 residues. The germline CDR1 and CDR2 sequences are SQVTM and ANQGSEA. V lost 6 bases and J lost 9; bases outside the gene matches: 2. CDR3 sequence: CSVRGGQYF. The CDR3 region has the DNA TGCAGCGTCCGCGGGGGGCAGTACTTC.

This clonotype came up a few times. The chain couples TRBV16 to TRBJ1-2, with D hard to call. This CDR3 has 14 residues. The V and J ends lost 1 base and 7 bases respectively, with 13 bases between them. The germline gives CDR1 KGHSY, CDR2 FQNENV. The chain's CDR3 is CASSQWGREGGYTF. CDR3 in DNA: TGTGCCAGCAGCCAATGGGGAAGAGAGGGTGGCTACACCTTC.

The chain has TRBV12-5 and TRBJ2-2; the D gene could be TRBD1 or TRBD2 (6 bases each). This CDR3 region has 18 residues. Germline lookup yields CDR1 LGHNT and CDR2 FRNRAP. V was pared by 0 bases and J by 2 bases, with 16 bases between. Here the CDR3 DNA reads TGTGCTAGTGGTTTGGTATTAGGTCGGGGGCCCAACACCGGGGAGCTGTTTTTT. Its protein product is CASGLVLGRGPNTGELFF.

This chain connects TRBV15 to TRBJ1-1; D gene ambiguous. Germline V gives CDR1 LNHNV, CDR2 YYDKDF (reference sequence). CDR3 length: 15 residues. V lost 3 bases and J 0 bases, leaving 11 bases between the germline ends. This chain's CDR3 is CATSSPGVLNTEAFF. The DNA of the CDR3 is TGTGCCACCAGCAGTCCTGGGGTCCTGAACACTGAAGCTTTCTTT. Drawing the rest from reference TRBV15 and TRBJ1-1, the complete variable domain is DAMVIQNPRYQVTQFGKPVTLSCSQTLNHNVMYWYQQKSSQAPKLLFHYYDKDFNNEADTPDNFQSRRPNTSFCFLDIRSPGLGDTAMYLCATSSPGVLNTEAFFGQGTRLTVV.

The gene calls are TRBV4-1 and TRBJ2-7; 9 bases map to TRBD2. CDR1 is MGHRA, CDR2 YSYEKL, per germline. With 1 base clipped from V and 3 bases from J, the junction kept 7 bases outside the gene matches. There are 16 residues in the CDR3. The CDR3 protein is CASSQVPQREDYEQYF. In DNA, the CDR3 is TGCGCCAGCAGCCAAGTTCCCCAGCGGGAGGACTACGAGCAGTACTTC.

This sequence joins TRBV10-3 and TRBJ1-2; D not certain. CDR1 and CDR2 (germline): ENHRY, SYGVKD. The CDR3 totals 9 residues. The germline V and J ends were trimmed by 10 bases and 12 bases, with 12 bases remaining between them. In DNA form, the CDR3 reads TGTGCCACCAGCGGACCCCACACCTTC. Its translation: CATSGPHTF.

Many counts were recorded for this clonotype. This sequence joins TRBV7-8 and TRBJ1-5, with D maybe TRBD1 (6 bases). The CDR3 sequence is 16 residues long. V shed 4 bases and J shed 2 bases, with 15 bases lying between them. Germline assignment: CDR1 SGHVS and CDR2 FQNEAQ. The CDR3 is CASSSNSGVGNQPQHF. The CDR3 DNA follows: TGTGCCAGCAGCTCGAATTCAGGGGTTGGCAATCAGCCCCAGCATTTT.

The CDR3 is CATSRSGQNTEAFF. The DNA of the CDR3 is TGTGCCACCAGCAGGTCAGGGCAGAACACTGAAGCTTTCTTT. This rearrangement joins TRBV15 to TRBJ1-1, with TRBD1 as a possible D gene (5 bases). The CDR3 is 14 amino acids. Trimming pared 3 bases from V and 1 base from J, leaving 9 bases between. Germline V CDR1 and CDR2: LNHNV, YYDKDF (reference sequence).

This clonotype appeared many times. The gene calls are TRBV12-3 or TRBV12-4 and TRBJ2-7, with D uncertain. The V gene lost 5 bases and the J gene lost 0 bases, with 8 bases spanning the gap. CDR3 length equals 13 residues. The DNA of the CDR3 is TGTGCCAGCAGTCCGGGTTTCTCCTACGAGCAGTACTTC. Its translation: CASSPGFSYEQYF.